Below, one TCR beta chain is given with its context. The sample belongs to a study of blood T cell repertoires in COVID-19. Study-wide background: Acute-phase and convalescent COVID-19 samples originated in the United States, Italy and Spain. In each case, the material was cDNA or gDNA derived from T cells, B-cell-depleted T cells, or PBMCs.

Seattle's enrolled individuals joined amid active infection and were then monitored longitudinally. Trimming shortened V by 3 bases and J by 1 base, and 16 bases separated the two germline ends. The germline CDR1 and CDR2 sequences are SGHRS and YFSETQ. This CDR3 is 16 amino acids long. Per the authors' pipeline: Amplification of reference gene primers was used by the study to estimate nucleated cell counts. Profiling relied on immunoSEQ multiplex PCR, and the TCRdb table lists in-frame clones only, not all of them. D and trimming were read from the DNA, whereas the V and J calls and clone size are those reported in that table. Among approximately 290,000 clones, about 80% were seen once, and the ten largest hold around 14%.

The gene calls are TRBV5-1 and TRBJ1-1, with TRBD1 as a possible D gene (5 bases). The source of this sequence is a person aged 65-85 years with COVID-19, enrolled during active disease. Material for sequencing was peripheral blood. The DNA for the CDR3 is TGCGCCAGCAGCTCAAGGAGGGGAGGCGCGAACACTGAAGCTTTCTTT. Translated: CASSSRRGGANTEAFF. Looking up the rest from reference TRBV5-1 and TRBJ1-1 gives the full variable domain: KAGVTQTPRYLIKTRGQQVTLSCSPISGHRSVSWYQQTPGQGLQFLFEYFSETQRNKGNFPGRFSGRQFSNSRSEMNVSTLELGDSALYLCASSSRRGGANTEAFFGQGTRLTVV.